The rows below give T cell receptor beta chains drawn from one sample of a study of blood T cell repertoires in COVID-19. Only in-frame clones appear in the TCRdb table, and some are missing; sequencing was by immunoSEQ multiplex PCR. Of fewer than 80,000 clones listed, roughly 89% are singletons. The sample comprised peripheral blood. The receptors were sampled from a woman aged 45-59 years with active COVID-19. Each CDR3 is given with its conserved first and last residue. The order of the fields is V gene, clone size, D gene, J gene, CDR3 DNA, CDR3 protein. A D gene is named only where the DNA matches it firmly. Not all rows give a size; the values are once, few, many and, for expanded clones, a class.

TRBV7-3	-	TRBD2	TRBJ2-1	TGTGCCAGCAGCTTGACTAGCGGCTACAATGAGCAGTTCTTC	CASSLTSGYNEQFF
TRBV7-3	-	-	TRBJ2-7	TGTGCCAGCAGCGTGACAGGAACCTACGAGCAGTACTTC	CASSVTGTYEQYF
TRBV7-3	-	-	TRBJ1-2	TGTGCCAGCAGCTCGAACTCCGTTGGTGTCGAAGGCTACACCTTC	CASSSNSVGVEGYTF
TRBV6-4	few	-	TRBJ2-7	TGTGCCAGCAGCCCAAGAGCGGAGTCCCTTAGCGAGCAGTACTTC	CASSPRAESLSEQYF
TRBV6-5	-	-	TRBJ2-1	TGTGCCAGCAGTTACTCGACGGGAGTTAATGAGCAGTTCTTC	CASSYSTGVNEQFF
TRBV5-6	-	-	TRBJ2-7	TGTGCCAGCAGCTCGGCAGGGCTGGACGAGCAGTACTTC	CASSSAGLDEQYF
TRBV28	-	-	TRBJ1-5	TGTGCCAGCAGTTCTGGACGGGACAATCAGCCCCAGCATTTT	CASSSGRDNQPQHF
TRBV12-3/TRBV12-4	-	-	TRBJ2-7	TGTGCCAGCAGACCCCAGGGGTTTTACGAGCAGTACTTC	CASRPQGFYEQYF
TRBV23-1	-	-	TRBJ2-1	TGCGCCAGCAGTCATCCAAGGGGTTACAATGAGCAGTTCTTC	CASSHPRGYNEQFF
TRBV14	-	-	TRBJ2-3	TGTGCCAGCAGCCAAGTAATACGGGGTGGCGCGCAGTATTTT	CASSQVIRGGAQYF
TRBV3-1/TRBV3-2	once	TRBD1	TRBJ1-1	TGTGCCAGCAGCCCCCGATCGGCAGGGGGGAACACTGAAGCTTTCTTT	CASSPRSAGGNTEAFF
TRBV19	-	-	TRBJ2-7	TGTGCCAGTAGTCGGGACAAAACCTACGAGCAGTACTTC	CASSRDKTYEQYF
TRBV19	-	-	TRBJ2-1	TGTGCCAGTAGTCCTGGGCAGTTCCAGCCGTTCTTC	CASSPGQFQPFF
TRBV19	-	-	TRBJ1-1	TGTGCCAGTAGTATAACGGGGAACACTGAAGCTTTCTTT	CASSITGNTEAFF
TRBV11-2	once	-	TRBJ2-1	TGTGCCAGCAGCTCCCGGACTCAAACACGTAATGAGCAGTTCTTC	CASSSRTQTRNEQFF
TRBV7-8	-	-	TRBJ2-7	TGTGCCAGCAGCTTAGCAGGGGCCTACGAGCAGTACTTC	CASSLAGAYEQYF
TRBV11-3	-	-	TRBJ2-1	TGTGCCAGCAGCTTGCGTCCTAACAATGAGCAGTTCTTC	CASSLRPNNEQFF
TRBV15	-	TRBD2	TRBJ2-7	TGTGCCACCAGCAGAGGGGGACTAATCAGCTCCTACGAGCAGTACTTC	CATSRGGLISSYEQYF
TRBV5-4	-	TRBD1	TRBJ2-7	TGTGCCAGCAGCAGGGGGACAGAGAGGGACGAGCAGTACTTC	CASSRGTERDEQYF
TRBV19	-	-	TRBJ1-2	TGTGCCAGTACTTCGACACCTATCTATGGCTACACCTTC	CASTSTPIYGYTF
TRBV3-1/TRBV3-2	-	TRBD1	TRBJ2-1	TGTGCCAGCAGCCAAGATGGGAGACAGGGGGCGCTGGGTGAGCAGTTCTTC	CASSQDGRQGALGEQFF
TRBV18	once	TRBD2	TRBJ2-5	TGTGCCAGCTCACGGGGCCTAGCGGGAGGGTCTGACCAAGAGACCCAGTACTTC	CASSRGLAGGSDQETQYF
TRBV19	-	TRBD2	TRBJ2-1	TGTGCCAGTAGCCGAGCGGGAGGGGCCTACAATGAGCAGTTCTTC	CASSRAGGAYNEQFF
TRBV19	-	-	TRBJ2-7	TGTGCCAGTAGTATAAGGGCAGGGCCCCACGAGCAGTACTTC	CASSIRAGPHEQYF
TRBV15	-	-	TRBJ1-1	TGTGCCACCAGTATGCTTCAGGGTTCCACTGAAGCTTTCTTT	CATSMLQGSTEAFF
TRBV19	-	-	TRBJ1-2	TGTGCCAGTTTGGACAGCACCCGAAAGGGTGATGGCTACACCTTC	CASLDSTRKGDGYTF
TRBV2	-	-	TRBJ1-2	TGTGCCAGCAGTACAGACCTCTATGGCTACACCTTC	CASSTDLYGYTF
TRBV10-3	-	-	TRBJ2-3	TGTGCCATCAGTGAGTCCGGAGATACGCAGTATTTT	CAISESGDTQYF
TRBV30	-	-	TRBJ2-7	TGTGCCTGGAGTGCGGACTCGTCCTACGAGCAGTACTTC	CAWSADSSYEQYF
TRBV19	-	-	TRBJ1-4	TGTGCCAGTAGTCTCCCAGGGTCTGGTTGGGAAAAACTGTTTTTT	CASSLPGSGWEKLFF
TRBV27	-	-	TRBJ2-7	TGTGCCAGCAGTTCCCTGAGGGGGGGACCGAGTTACGAGCAGTACTTC	CASSSLRGGPSYEQYF
TRBV19	-	-	TRBJ1-2	TGTGCCAGTAGTTCCAGGCACGGACAGTCCCTCTGGTACACCTTC	CASSSRHGQSLWYTF
TRBV4-1	-	-	TRBJ2-7	TGCGCCAGCAGCCAGGGGCGAGCGGGCAGGACGTACGAGCAGTACTTC	CASSQGRAGRTYEQYF
TRBV5-4	-	-	TRBJ2-7	TGTGCCAGCAGCTTCAGGGCGGCGAGTGAGCAGTACTTC	CASSFRAASEQYF
TRBV6-5	-	-	TRBJ2-7	TGTGCCAGCCACGGCGGAGCCGAGCAGTACTTC	CASHGGAEQYF